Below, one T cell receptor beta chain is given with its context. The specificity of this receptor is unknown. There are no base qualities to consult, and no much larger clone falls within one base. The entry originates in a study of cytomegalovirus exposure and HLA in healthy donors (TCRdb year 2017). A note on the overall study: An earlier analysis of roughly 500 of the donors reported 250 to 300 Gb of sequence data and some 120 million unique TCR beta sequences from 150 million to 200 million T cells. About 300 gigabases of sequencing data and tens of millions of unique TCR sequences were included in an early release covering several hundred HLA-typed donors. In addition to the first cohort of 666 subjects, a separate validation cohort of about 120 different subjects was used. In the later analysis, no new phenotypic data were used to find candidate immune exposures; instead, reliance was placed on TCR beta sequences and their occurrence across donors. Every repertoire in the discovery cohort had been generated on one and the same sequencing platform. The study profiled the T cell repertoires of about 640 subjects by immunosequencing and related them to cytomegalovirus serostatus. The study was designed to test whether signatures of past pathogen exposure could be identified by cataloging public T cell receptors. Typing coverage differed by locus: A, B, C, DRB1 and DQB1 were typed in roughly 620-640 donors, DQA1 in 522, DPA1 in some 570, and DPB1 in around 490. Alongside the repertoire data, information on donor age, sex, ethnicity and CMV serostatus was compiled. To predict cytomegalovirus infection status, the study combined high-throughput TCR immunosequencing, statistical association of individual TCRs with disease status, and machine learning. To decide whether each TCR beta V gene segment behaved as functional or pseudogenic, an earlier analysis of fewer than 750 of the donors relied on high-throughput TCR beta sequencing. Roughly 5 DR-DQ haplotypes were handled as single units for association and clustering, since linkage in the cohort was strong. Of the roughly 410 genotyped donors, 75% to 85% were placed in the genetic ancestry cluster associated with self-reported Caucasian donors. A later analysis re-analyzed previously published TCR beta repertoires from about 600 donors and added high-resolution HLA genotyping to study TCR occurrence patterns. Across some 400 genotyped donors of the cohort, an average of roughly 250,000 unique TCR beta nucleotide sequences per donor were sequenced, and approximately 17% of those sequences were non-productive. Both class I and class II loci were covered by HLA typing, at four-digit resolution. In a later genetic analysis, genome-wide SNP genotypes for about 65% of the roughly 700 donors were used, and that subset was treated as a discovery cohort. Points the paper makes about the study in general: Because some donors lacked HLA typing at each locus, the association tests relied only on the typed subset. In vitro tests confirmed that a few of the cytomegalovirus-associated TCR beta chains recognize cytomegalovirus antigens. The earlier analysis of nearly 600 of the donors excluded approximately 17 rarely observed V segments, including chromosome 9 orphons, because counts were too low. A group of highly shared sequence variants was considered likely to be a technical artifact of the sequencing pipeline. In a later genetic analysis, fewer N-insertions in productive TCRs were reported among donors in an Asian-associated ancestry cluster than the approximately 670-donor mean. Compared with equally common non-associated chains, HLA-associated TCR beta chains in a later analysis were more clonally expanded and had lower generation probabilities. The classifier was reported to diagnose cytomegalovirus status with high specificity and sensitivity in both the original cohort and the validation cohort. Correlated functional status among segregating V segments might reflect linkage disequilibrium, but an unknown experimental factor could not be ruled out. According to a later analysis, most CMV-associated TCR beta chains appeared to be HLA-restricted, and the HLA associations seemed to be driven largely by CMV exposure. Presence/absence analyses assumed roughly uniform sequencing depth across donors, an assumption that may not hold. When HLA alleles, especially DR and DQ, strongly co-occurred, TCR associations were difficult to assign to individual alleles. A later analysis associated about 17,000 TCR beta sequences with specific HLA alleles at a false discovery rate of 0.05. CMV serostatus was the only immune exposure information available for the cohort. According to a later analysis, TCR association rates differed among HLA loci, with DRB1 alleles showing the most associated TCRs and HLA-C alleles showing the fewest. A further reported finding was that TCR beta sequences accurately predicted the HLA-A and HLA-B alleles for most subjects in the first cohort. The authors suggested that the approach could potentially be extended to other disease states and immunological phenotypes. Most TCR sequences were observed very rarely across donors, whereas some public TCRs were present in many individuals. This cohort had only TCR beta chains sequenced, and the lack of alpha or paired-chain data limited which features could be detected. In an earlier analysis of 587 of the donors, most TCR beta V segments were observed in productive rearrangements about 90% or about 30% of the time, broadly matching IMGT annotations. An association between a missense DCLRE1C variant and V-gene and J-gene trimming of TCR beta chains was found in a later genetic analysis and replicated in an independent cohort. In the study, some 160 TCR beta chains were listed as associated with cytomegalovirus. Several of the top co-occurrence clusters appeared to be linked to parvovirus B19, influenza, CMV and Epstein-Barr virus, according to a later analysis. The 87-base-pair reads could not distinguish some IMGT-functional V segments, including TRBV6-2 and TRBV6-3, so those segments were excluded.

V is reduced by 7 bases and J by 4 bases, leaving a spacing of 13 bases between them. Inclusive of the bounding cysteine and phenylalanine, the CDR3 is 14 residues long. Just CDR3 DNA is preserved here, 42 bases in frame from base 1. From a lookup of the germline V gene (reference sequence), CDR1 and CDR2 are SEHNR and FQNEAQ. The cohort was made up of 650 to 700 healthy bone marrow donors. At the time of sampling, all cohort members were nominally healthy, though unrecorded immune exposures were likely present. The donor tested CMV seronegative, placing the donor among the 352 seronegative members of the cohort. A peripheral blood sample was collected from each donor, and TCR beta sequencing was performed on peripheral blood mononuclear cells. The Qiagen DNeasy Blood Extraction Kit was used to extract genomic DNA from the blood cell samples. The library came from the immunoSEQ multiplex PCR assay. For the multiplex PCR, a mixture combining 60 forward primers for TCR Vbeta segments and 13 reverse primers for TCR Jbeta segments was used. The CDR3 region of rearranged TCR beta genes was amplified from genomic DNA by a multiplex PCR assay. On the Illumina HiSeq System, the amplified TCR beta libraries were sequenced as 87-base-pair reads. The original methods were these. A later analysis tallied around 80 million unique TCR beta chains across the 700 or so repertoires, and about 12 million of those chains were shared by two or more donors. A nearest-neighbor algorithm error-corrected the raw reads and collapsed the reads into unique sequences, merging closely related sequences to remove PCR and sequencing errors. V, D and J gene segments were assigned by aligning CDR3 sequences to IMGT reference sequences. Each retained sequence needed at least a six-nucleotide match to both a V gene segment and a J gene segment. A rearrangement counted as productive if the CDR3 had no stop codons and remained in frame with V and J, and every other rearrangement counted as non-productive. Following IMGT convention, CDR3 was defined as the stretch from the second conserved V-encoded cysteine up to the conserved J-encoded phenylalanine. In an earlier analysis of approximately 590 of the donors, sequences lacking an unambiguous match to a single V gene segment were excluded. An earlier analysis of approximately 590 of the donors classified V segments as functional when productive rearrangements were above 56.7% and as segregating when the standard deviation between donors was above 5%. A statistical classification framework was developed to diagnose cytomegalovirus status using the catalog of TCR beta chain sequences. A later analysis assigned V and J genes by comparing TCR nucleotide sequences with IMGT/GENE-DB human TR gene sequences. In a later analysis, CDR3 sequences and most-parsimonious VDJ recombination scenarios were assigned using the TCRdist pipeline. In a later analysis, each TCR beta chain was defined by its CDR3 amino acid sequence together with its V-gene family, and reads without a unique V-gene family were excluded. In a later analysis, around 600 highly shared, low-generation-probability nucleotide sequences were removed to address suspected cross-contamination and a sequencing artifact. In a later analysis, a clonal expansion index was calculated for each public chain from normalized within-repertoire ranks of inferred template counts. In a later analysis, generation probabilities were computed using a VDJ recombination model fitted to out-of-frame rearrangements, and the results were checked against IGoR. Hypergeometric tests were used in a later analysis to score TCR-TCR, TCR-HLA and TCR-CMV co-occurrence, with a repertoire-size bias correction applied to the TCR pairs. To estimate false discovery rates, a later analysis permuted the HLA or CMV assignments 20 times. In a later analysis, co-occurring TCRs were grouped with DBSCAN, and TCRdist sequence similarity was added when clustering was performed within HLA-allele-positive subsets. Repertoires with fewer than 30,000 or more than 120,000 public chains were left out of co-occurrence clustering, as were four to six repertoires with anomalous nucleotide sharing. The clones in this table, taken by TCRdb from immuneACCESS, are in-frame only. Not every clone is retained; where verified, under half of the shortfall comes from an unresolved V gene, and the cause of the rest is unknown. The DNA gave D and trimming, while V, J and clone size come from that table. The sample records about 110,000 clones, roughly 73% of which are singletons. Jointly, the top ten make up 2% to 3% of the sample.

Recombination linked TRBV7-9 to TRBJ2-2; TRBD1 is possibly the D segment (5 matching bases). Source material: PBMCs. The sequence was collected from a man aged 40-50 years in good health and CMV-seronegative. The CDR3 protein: CASTRTPGTGELFF. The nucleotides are TGTGCCAGCACAAGGACACCCGGCACCGGGGAGCTGTTTTTT. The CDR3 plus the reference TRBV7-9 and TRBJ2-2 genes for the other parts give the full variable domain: DTGVSQNPRHKITKRGQNVTFRCDPISEHNRLYWYRQTLGQGPEFLTYFQNEAQLEKSRLLSDRFSAERPKGSFSTLEIQRTEQGDSAMYLCASTRTPGTGELFFGEGSRLTVL.